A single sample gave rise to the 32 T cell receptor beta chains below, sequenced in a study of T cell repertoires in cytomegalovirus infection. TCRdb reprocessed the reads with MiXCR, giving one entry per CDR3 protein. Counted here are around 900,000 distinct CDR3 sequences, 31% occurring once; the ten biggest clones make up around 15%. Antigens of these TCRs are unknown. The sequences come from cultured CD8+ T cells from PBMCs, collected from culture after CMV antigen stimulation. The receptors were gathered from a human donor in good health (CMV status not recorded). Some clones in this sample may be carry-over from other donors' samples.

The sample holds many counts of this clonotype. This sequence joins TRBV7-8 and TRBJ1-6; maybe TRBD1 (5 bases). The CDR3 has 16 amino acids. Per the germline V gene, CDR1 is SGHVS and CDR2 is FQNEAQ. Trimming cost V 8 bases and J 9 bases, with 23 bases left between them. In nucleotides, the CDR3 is TGTGCCAGCCAGGCTCCGGGGACCGCCGGGGGTTCACCCCTCCACTTT. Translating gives CASQAPGTAGGSPLHF.

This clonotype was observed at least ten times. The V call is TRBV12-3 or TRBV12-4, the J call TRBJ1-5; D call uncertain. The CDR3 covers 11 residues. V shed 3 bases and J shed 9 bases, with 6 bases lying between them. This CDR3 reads CASSLEGPQHF. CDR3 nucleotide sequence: TGTGCCAGCAGTTTGGAAGGGCCCCAGCATTTT.

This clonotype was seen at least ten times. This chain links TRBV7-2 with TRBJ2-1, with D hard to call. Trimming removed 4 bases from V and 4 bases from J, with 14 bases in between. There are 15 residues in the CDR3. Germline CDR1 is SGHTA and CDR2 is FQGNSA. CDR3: CASSSDPLRYNEQFF. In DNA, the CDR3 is TGTGCCAGCAGCTCCGACCCCCTAAGATACAATGAGCAGTTCTTC.

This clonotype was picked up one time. The CDR3 sequence is CASSPTTRGFF. Here the CDR3 DNA reads TGTGCCAGCAGCCCGACAACCCGGGGGTTCTTC. J is TRBJ2-1 and V is TRBV9; weak D call: TRBD2 (5 bases). The V end lost 4 bases, the J end lost 15 bases, and 14 bases lay between the germline ends. Germline CDR1 and CDR2: SGDLS and YYNGEE. The CDR3 contains 11 residues.

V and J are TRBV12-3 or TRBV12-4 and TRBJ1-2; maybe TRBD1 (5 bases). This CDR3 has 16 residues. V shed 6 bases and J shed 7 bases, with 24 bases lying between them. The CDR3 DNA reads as TGTGCCAGCAGCTTTCTGACCGCGGGGGGGGTCGGTGGCTACACCTTC. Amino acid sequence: CASSFLTAGGVGGYTF.

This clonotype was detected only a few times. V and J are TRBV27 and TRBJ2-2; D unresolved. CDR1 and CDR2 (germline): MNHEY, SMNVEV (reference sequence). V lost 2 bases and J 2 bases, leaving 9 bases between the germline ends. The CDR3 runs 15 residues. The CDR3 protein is CASSLAQLNTGELFF. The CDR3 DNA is TGTGCCAGCAGTTTAGCACAGCTCAACACCGGGGAGCTGTTTTTT.

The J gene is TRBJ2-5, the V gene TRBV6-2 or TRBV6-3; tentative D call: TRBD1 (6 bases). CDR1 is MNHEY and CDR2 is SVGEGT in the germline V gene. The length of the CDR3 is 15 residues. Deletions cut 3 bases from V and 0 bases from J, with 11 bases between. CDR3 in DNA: TGTGCCAGCAGTTATTGGACAGCGTACCAAGAGACCCAGTACTTC. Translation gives CASSYWTAYQETQYF.

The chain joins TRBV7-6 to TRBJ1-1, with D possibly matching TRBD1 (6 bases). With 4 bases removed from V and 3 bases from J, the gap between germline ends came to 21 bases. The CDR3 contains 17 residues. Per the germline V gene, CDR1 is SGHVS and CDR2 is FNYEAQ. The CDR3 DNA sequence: TGTGCCAGCAGCTCCGAGGAGGGGGGGGCAGCGTACACTGAAGCTTTCTTT. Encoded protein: CASSSEEGGAAYTEAFF.

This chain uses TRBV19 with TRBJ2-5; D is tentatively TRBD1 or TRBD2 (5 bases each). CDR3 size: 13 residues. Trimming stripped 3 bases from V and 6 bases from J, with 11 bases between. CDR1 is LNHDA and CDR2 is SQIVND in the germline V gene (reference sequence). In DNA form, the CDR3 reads TGTGCCAGTAGTATTTTCGGGGCGCAGACCCAGTACTTC. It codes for CASSIFGAQTQYF. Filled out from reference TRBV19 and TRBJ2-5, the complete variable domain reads DGGITQSPKYLFRKEGQNVTLSCEQNLNHDAMYWYRQDPGQGLRLIYYSQIVNDFQKGDIAEGYSVSREKKESFPLTVTSAQKNPTAFYLCASSIFGAQTQYFGPGTRLLVL.

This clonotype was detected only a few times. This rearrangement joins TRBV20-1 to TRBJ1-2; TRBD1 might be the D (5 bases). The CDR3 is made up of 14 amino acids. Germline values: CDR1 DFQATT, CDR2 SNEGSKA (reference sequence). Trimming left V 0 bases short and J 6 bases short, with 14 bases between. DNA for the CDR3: TGCAGTGCTAGAGACGGGGGGGTTCCAAATGGCTACACCTTC. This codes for CSARDGGVPNGYTF.

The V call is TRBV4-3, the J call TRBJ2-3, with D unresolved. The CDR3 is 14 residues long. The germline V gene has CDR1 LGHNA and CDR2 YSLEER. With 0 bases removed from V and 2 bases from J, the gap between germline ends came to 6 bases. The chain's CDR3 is CASSQEQDTDTQYF. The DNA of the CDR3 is TGCGCCAGCAGCCAAGAACAAGACACAGATACGCAGTATTTT.

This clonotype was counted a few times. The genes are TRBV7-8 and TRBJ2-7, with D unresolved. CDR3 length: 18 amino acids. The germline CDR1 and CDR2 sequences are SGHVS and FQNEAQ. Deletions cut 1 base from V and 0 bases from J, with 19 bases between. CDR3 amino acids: CASSLGDLSGRSSYEQYF. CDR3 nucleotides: TGTGCCAGCAGCTTAGGTGACCTGAGTGGCAGGAGCTCCTACGAGCAGTACTTC.

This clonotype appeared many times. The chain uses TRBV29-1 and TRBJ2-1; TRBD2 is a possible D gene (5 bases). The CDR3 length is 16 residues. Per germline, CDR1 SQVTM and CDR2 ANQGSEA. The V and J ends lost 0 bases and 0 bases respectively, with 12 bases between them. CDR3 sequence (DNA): TGCAGCGTTGAAGATCGAGAGCGGAGCTCCTACAATGAGCAGTTCTTC. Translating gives CSVEDRERSSYNEQFF.

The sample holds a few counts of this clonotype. CDR3 nucleotide sequence: TGTGCCAGCAGCCTACCAGGAGGGTCACACAATGAGCAGTTCTTC. Its translation is CASSLPGGSHNEQFF. This rearrangement joins TRBV27 to TRBJ2-1, with TRBD2 as a possible D gene (6 bases). The CDR3 sequence is 15 residues long. Trimming cost V 6 bases and J 5 bases, with 17 bases left between them. The V gene's germline CDR1 is MNHEY and CDR2 SMNVEV (reference sequence).

CDR3 amino acids: CASSSGDRELLYGYTF. CDR3 nucleotides: TGTGCCAGCAGCTCGGGGGACAGGGAGCTCCTCTATGGCTACACCTTC. This chain uses TRBV7-1 with TRBJ1-2; the match to TRBD1 covers 9 bases. TRBV7-1 is an open reading frame, and its role is uncertain. J lost 4 bases, V lost 3 bases, and 9 bases had no gene match. The CDR3 length is 16 residues.

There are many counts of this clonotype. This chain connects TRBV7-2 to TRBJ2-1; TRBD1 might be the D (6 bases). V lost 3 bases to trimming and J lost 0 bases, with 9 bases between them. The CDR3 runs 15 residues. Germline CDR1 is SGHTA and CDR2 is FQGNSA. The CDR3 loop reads CASSLTGYSYNEQFF. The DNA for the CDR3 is TGTGCCAGCAGCTTGACAGGATACTCCTACAATGAGCAGTTCTTC.

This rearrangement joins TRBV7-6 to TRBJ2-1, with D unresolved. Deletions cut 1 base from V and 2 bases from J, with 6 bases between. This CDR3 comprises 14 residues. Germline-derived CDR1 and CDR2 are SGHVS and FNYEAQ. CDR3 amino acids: CASSLVATYNEQFF. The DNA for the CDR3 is TGTGCCAGCAGCTTAGTCGCCACCTACAATGAGCAGTTCTTC. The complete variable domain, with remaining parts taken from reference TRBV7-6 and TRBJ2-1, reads GAGVSQSPRYKVTKRGQDVALRCDPISGHVSLYWYRQALGQGPEFLTYFNYEAQQDKSGLPNDRFSAERPEGSISTLTIQRTEQRDSAMYRCASSLVATYNEQFFGPGTRLTVL.

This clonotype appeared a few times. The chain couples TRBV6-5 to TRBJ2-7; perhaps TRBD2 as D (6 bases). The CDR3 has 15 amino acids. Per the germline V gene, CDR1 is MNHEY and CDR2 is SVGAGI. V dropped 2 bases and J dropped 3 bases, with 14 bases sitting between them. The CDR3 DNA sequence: TGTGCCAGCAGTTACCCGGGACTTCTTGGCTACGAGCAGTACTTC. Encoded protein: CASSYPGLLGYEQYF.

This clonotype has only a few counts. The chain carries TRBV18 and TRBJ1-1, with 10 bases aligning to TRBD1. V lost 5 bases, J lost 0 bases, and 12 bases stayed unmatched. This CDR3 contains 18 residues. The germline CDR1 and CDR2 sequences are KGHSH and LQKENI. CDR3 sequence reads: CASSAPGQGFPVNTEAFF. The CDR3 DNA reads TGTGCCAGCTCAGCTCCGGGACAGGGGTTTCCGGTGAACACTGAAGCTTTCTTT.

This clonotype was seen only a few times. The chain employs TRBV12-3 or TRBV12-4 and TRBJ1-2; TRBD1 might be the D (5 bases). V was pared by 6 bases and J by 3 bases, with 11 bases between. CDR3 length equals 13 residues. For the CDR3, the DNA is TGTGCCAGCAGGGAAAGAGGGGACTATGGCTACACCTTC. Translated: CASRERGDYGYTF.

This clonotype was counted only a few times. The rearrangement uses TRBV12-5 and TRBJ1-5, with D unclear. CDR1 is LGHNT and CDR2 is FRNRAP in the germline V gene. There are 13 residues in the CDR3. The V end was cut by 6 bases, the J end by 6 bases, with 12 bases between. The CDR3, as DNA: TGTGCTAGTGGCGGGCAGGAGTTTCAGCCCCAGCATTTT. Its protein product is CASGGQEFQPQHF.

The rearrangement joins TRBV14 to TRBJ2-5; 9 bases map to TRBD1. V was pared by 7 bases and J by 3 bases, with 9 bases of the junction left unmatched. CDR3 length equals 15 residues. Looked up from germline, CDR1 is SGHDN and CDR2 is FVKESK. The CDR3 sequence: CASNHPRTGEETQYF. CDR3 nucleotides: TGTGCCAGCAACCATCCCCGGACAGGGGAAGAGACCCAGTACTTC.

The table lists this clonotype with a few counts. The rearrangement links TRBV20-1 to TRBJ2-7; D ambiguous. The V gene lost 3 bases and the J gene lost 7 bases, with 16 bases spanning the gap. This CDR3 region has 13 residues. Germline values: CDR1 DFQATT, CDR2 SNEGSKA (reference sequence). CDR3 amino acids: CSARRHGLGEQYF. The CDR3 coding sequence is TGCAGTGCTAGGCGACACGGCTTGGGAGAGCAGTACTTC.

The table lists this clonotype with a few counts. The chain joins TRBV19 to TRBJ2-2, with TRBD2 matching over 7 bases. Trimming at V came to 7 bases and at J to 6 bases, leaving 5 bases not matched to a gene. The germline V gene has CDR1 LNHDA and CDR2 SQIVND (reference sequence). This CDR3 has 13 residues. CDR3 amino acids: CASMTRGAGELFF. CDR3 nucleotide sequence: TGTGCCAGTATGACCCGGGGGGCCGGGGAGCTGTTTTTT.

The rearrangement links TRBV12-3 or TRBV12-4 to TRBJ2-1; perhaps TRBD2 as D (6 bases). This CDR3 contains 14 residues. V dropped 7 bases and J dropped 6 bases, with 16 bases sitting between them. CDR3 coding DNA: TGTGCCAGCACGGCCGGGGGTACGATCAATGAGCAGTTCTTC. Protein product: CASTAGGTINEQFF.

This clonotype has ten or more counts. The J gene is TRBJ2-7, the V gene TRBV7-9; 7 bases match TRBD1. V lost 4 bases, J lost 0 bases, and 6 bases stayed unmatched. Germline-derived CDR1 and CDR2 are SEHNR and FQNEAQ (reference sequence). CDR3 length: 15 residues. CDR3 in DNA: TGTGCCAGCAGCTCAGGGGGACCCAGCTCCTACGAGCAGTACGTC. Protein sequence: CASSSGGPSSYEQYV.

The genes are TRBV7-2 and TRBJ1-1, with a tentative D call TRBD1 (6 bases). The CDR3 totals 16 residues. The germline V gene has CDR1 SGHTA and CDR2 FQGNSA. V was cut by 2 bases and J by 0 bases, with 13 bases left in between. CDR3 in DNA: TGTGCCAGCAGCTTAAAAACAGGGTATGTGAACACTGAAGCTTTCTTT. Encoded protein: CASSLKTGYVNTEAFF.

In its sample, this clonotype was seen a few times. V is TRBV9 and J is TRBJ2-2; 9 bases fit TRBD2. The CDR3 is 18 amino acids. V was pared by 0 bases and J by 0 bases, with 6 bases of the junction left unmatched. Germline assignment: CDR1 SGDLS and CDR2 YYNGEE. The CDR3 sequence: CASSVGSGGPANTGELFF. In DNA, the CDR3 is TGTGCCAGCAGCGTAGGTAGCGGGGGTCCCGCGAACACCGGGGAGCTGTTTTTT. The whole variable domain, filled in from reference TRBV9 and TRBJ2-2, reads DSGVTQTPKHLITATGQRVTLRCSPRSGDLSVYWYQQSLDQGLQFLIQYYNGEERAKGNILERFSAQQFPDLHSELNLSSLELGDSALYFCASSVGSGGPANTGELFFGEGSRLTVL.

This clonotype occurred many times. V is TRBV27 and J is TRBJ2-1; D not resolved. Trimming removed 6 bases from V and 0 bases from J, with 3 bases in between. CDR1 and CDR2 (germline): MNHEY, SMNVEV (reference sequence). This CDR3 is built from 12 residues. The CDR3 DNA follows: TGTGCCAGCAGCAACTCCTACAATGAGCAGTTCTTC. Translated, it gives CASSNSYNEQFF.

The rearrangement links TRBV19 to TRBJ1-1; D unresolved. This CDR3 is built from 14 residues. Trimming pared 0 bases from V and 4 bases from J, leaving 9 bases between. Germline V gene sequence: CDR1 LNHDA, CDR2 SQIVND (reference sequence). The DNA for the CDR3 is TGTGCCAGTAGTATAGAATGGGAGGGCACTGAAGCTTTCTTT. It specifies CASSIEWEGTEAFF.

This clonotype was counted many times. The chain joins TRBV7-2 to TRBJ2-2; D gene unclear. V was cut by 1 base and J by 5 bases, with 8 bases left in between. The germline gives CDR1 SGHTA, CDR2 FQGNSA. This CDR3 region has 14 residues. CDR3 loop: CASSLGYGTGELFF. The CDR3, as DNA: TGTGCCAGCAGCTTAGGATACGGGACCGGGGAGCTGTTTTTT.

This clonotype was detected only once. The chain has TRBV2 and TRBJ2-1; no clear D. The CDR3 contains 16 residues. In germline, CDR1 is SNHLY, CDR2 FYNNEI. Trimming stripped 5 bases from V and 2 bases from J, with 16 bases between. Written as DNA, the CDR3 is TGTGCCAGCAGTACTCATCCAGCCGCCACCTACAATGAGCAGTTCTTC. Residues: CASSTHPAATYNEQFF.